The 27 T cell receptor beta chains presented below share a single source sample, sequenced in a study of sequential checkpoint blockade in melanoma. Profiling relied on immunoSEQ multiplex PCR, and the TCRdb table lists in-frame clones only, not all of them. Here the sample spans tens of thousands of clones, roughly 80% being singletons. Specified treatment: randomized to nivolumab then ipilimumab (arm A) or the reverse (arm B). Sequences were derived from CD8+ T cells sorted from blood (inferred from file names), sampled from a patient given nivolumab and ipilimumab in sequence. These receptor sequences come from a human donor with melanoma.

This clone has just a few counts. The CDR3 loop reads CASSPKRGTGDYEQYF. The CDR3 DNA sequence: TGTGCCAGCAGCCCTAAACGGGGGACAGGGGACTACGAGCAGTACTTC. V gene TRBV11-2 combines with J gene TRBJ2-7; 10 nucleotides line up with TRBD1. J gave up 3 bases and V 5 bases, and 10 bases lay outside the gene matches. The CDR3 has 16 amino acids. CDR1 and CDR2 from the germline V gene are SGHAT and FQNNGV.

The chain combines TRBV6-1 with TRBJ2-7; D might be TRBD1 (6 bases). V was pared by 4 bases and J by 3 bases, with 16 bases between. The CDR3 has 15 amino acids. Germline values: CDR1 MNHNS, CDR2 SASEGT. CDR3 coding DNA: TGTGCCAGCAGTGGGGCGAGGGCAGGGGACTACGAGCAGTACTTC. Its translation is CASSGARAGDYEQYF.

J is TRBJ1-2 and V is TRBV7-2; 8 nucleotides match TRBD1. Per germline, CDR1 SGHTA and CDR2 FQGNSA. CDR3 length: 18 residues. After removal of 0 bases from V and 4 bases from J, the junction contained 13 bases not matched to a gene. CDR3 amino acids: CASSLAGQGARKAYGYTF. The CDR3 DNA follows: TGTGCCAGCAGCTTAGCGGGGCAGGGGGCGCGGAAGGCCTATGGCTACACCTTC.

The chain has TRBV19 and TRBJ2-1, with TRBD2 matching over 11 bases. CDR1 is LNHDA and CDR2 is SQIVND in the germline V gene (reference sequence). The V gene end was trimmed by 2 bases and the J gene end by 6 bases; junction bases not matched to a gene: 9. The CDR3 is 17 amino acids. DNA of the CDR3: TGTGCCAGTAGTATATTGGGCCCTAGCGGGGGGCGCAATGAGCAGTTCTTC. Translating gives CASSILGPSGGRNEQFF.

The chain recombines TRBV27 with TRBJ1-3, with 8 bases fitting TRBD1. The CDR3 is made up of 15 amino acids. From germline, CDR1 is MNHEY and CDR2 SMNVEV (reference sequence). Unmatched junction bases numbered 2, after V lost 2 bases and J lost 2 bases. As DNA, the CDR3 is TGTGCCAGCAGTTTAGGACAGGGCCCTGGAAACACCATATATTTT. Residues: CASSLGQGPGNTIYF.

The chain employs TRBV15 and TRBJ1-4, with 9 bases aligning to TRBD1. Germline assignment: CDR1 LNHNV and CDR2 YYDKDF (reference sequence). The CDR3 runs 15 residues. J was trimmed by 4 bases and V by 4 bases; bases with no gene match: 4. CDR3 sequence reads: CATSNLDRGNEKLFF. The CDR3 DNA reads TGTGCCACCAGCAATTTGGACAGGGGTAATGAAAAACTGTTTTTT.

The genes are TRBV5-6 and TRBJ1-6; D call uncertain. The V gene lost 0 bases and the J gene lost 1 base, with 11 bases spanning the gap. The CDR3 is 17 amino acids. Germline loops: CDR1 SGHDT, CDR2 YYEEEE. This CDR3 is CASSLATSFSYNSPLHF. The DNA for the CDR3 is TGTGCCAGCAGCTTGGCGACTTCCTTTTCCTATAATTCACCCCTCCACTTT.

The chain couples TRBV7-9 to TRBJ2-1, with TRBD2 matching 7 bases. The CDR3 is 14 amino acids. J was trimmed by 8 bases and V by 3 bases; bases with no gene match: 7. In germline, CDR1 is SEHNR, CDR2 FQNEAQ (reference sequence). CDR3 loop: CASSFAGRSHEQFF. For the CDR3, the DNA is TGTGCCAGCAGCTTCGCCGGGAGGAGCCATGAGCAGTTCTTC.

This chain joins TRBV19 and TRBJ2-1; 8 bases match TRBD1. The length of the CDR3 is 15 residues. Unmatched junction bases numbered 9, after V lost 3 bases and J lost 8 bases. Germline V gene lookup returns CDR1 LNHDA and CDR2 SQIVND (reference sequence). Here the CDR3 DNA reads TGTGCCAGTAGTATCGCAGGGGGCACCGTTTATGAGCAGTTCTTC. Its protein is CASSIAGGTVYEQFF.

In DNA form, the CDR3 reads TGTGCCAGCAGCTTAAGGGACTCGAAGAACACCGGGGAGCTGTTTTTT. Protein product: CASSLRDSKNTGELFF. This rearrangement joins TRBV5-6 to TRBJ2-2, with D maybe TRBD2 (6 bases). From germline, CDR1 is SGHDT and CDR2 YYEEEE. V lost 2 bases, J lost 1 base, and 12 bases lay in between. This CDR3 region has 16 residues.

The chain recombines TRBV30 with TRBJ2-7, with 7 bases aligning to TRBD2. The CDR3 loop spans 19 amino acids. Germline V gene data show CDR1 as GTSNPN and CDR2 as SVGIG (reference sequence). V was pared by 3 bases and J by 2 bases, with 22 bases of the junction left unmatched. The CDR3 reads CAWSATSLAVSKSPYEQYF. The CDR3 DNA reads TGTGCCTGGAGCGCTACTAGTCTAGCGGTAAGCAAATCGCCCTACGAGCAGTACTTC.

The CDR3 reads CAISESGRAYEQFF. CDR3 DNA: TGTGCCATCAGTGAAAGCGGGAGGGCATATGAGCAGTTCTTC. The V and J genes are TRBV10-3 and TRBJ2-1; the match to TRBD2 covers 10 bases. V lost 3 bases, J lost 8 bases, and 4 bases stayed unmatched. Germline V gives CDR1 ENHRY, CDR2 SYGVKD. CDR3 length: 14 amino acids.

The rearrangement joins TRBV5-5 to TRBJ2-7; unclear D gene. Trimming stripped 2 bases from V and 0 bases from J, with 9 bases between. Germline lookup yields CDR1 SGHKS and CDR2 YYEKEE (reference sequence). This CDR3 contains 14 residues. CDR3 protein: CASSLGGFSYEQYF. CDR3 bases: TGTGCCAGCAGCTTAGGCGGATTCTCCTACGAGCAGTACTTC.

V usage is TRBV27 and J usage is TRBJ2-1; tentatively, D is TRBD1 (5 bases). This CDR3 is 15 amino acids long. Trimming left V 0 bases short and J 8 bases short, with 14 bases between. Looked up from germline, CDR1 is MNHEY and CDR2 is SMNVEV (reference sequence). The DNA for the CDR3 is TGTGCCAGCAGTTTATCCGGACATGAAGGGGATGAGCAGTTCTTC. Translating it yields CASSLSGHEGDEQFF.

The chain uses TRBV27 and TRBJ2-5; 12 nucleotides agree with TRBD2. The DNA matches TRBJ2-7 better at its end, which makes the J call doubtful. CDR1 and CDR2 (germline): MNHEY, SMNVEV (reference sequence). The CDR3 spans 15 residues. The CDR3 sequence is CASSLGLAGHYEQYF. In DNA form, the CDR3 reads TGTGCCAGCAGTTTAGGACTAGCGGGACACTACGAGCAGTACTTC.

This chain joins TRBV19 and TRBJ2-5; TRBD1 aligns across 9 bases. Looked up from germline, CDR1 is LNHDA and CDR2 is SQIVND (reference sequence). The CDR3 extends over 16 amino acids. The V segment lost 1 base and the J segment 5 bases; nucleotides outside the gene matches: 8. CDR3 nucleotides: TGTGCCAGTAGTATAGGGGGGACAGGGTTTTTGGAGACCCAGTACTTC. Protein: CASSIGGTGFLETQYF.

The CDR3 loop reads CAWIELGQGNTEAFF. The CDR3, as DNA: TGTGCCTGGATAGAGTTGGGACAGGGGAACACTGAAGCTTTCTTT. The gene calls are TRBV30 and TRBJ1-1; 9 bases are a match to TRBD1. With 4 bases clipped from V and 1 base from J, the junction kept 7 bases outside the gene matches. Germline assignment: CDR1 GTSNPN and CDR2 SVGIG (reference sequence). The CDR3 length is 15 residues.

This chain uses TRBV2 with TRBJ2-5, with 8 bases identical to TRBD1. Losses at the gene ends were 6 bases for V and 2 bases for J; bases not matched to a gene: 2. Germline values: CDR1 SNHLY, CDR2 FYNNEI. This CDR3 comprises 13 residues. DNA for the CDR3: TGTGCCAGCAGAGGGACAGGTCAAGAGACCCAGTACTTC. Its translation is CASRGTGQETQYF.

The chain has TRBV27 and TRBJ2-7; a weak D match, TRBD1 (5 bases). The germline gives CDR1 MNHEY, CDR2 SMNVEV (reference sequence). The V and J ends lost 6 bases and 2 bases respectively, with 14 bases between them. There are 14 residues in the CDR3. Written as DNA, the CDR3 is TGTGCCAGCAGCACACGTAAGGGGCCCTACGAGCAGTACTTC. This translates into CASSTRKGPYEQYF.

The gene calls are TRBV27 and TRBJ2-7; TRBD1 might be the D (6 bases). This CDR3 region has 15 residues. Germline V gene lookup returns CDR1 MNHEY and CDR2 SMNVEV (reference sequence). Trimming left V 2 bases short and J 1 base short, with 12 bases between. The CDR3 DNA reads TGTGCCAGCAGTTTAGGTCAGGGGCTGTCCTACGAGCAGTACTTC. Translation: CASSLGQGLSYEQYF.

CDR3 in amino acids: CASSLRGLAGGEQFF. CDR3 DNA: TGTGCCAGCAGCTTACGGGGACTAGCGGGAGGGGAGCAGTTCTTC. V gene TRBV13 combines with J gene TRBJ2-1; 16 bases map to TRBD2. This CDR3 contains 15 residues. V lost 2 bases and J lost 10; bases outside the gene matches: 2. In germline, CDR1 is PRHDT, CDR2 FYEKMQ (reference sequence).

This chain joins TRBV4-1 and TRBJ1-5; D is unclear. Trimming took off 6 bases at V and 0 bases at J, with 15 bases between the two ends. Germline loops: CDR1 MGHRA, CDR2 YSYEKL. This CDR3 has 16 residues. The CDR3 nucleotides are TGCGCCAGCAGTACGAGACATACCGATAGCAATCAGCCCCAGCATTTT. It specifies CASSTRHTDSNQPQHF.

V and J are TRBV14 and TRBJ1-3; no definite D call. This CDR3 comprises 16 residues. Germline V gene data show CDR1 as SGHDN and CDR2 as FVKESK. The germline V and J ends were trimmed by 3 bases and 0 bases, with 12 bases remaining between them. This chain's CDR3 is CASSQGAGPSGNTIYF. As DNA, the CDR3 is TGTGCCAGCAGCCAGGGCGCGGGCCCCTCTGGAAACACCATATATTTT.

The genes are TRBV13 and TRBJ1-4, with D maybe TRBD1 (6 bases). This CDR3 is built from 14 residues. V shed 6 bases and J shed 10 bases, with 18 bases lying between them. The germline CDR1 and CDR2 sequences are PRHDT and FYEKMQ (reference sequence). The CDR3 sequence: CASRNRASDRKLFF. In DNA, the CDR3 is TGTGCCAGCAGGAACAGGGCGTCCGACCGAAAACTGTTTTTT.

The rearrangement links TRBV10-3 to TRBJ2-1; 9 nucleotides align to TRBD1. CDR1 and CDR2 from the germline V gene are ENHRY and SYGVKD. The CDR3 sequence is 15 residues long. The V segment lost 4 bases and the J segment 2 bases; nucleotides outside the gene matches: 3. The CDR3 region is CAISGQGVPYNEQFF. DNA of the CDR3: TGTGCCATCAGTGGACAGGGGGTCCCCTACAATGAGCAGTTCTTC.

This clone has just a few counts. Other nucleotide sequences in the sample specify the same CDR3. CDR3 nucleotide sequence: TGCGCCAGCAGCTTGGCCCTAGACAGTTACGAGCAGTACTTC. It codes for CASSLALDSYEQYF. This chain connects TRBV5-1 to TRBJ2-7, with D maybe TRBD1 (5 bases). There are 14 residues in the CDR3. Trimming stripped 0 bases from V and 4 bases from J, with 11 bases between. Germline V gene sequence: CDR1 SGHRS, CDR2 YFSETQ.

The chain's CDR3 is CASSLGTGFTQPQHF. The CDR3, as DNA: TGTGCCAGCAGCCTAGGGACAGGCTTCACTCAGCCCCAGCATTTT. V is TRBV7-6 and J is TRBJ1-5; 8 nucleotides match TRBD1. Germline-derived CDR1 and CDR2 are SGHVS and FNYEAQ. The CDR3 is 15 residues long. Trimming cost V 5 bases and J 6 bases; bases outside gene matches: 9.